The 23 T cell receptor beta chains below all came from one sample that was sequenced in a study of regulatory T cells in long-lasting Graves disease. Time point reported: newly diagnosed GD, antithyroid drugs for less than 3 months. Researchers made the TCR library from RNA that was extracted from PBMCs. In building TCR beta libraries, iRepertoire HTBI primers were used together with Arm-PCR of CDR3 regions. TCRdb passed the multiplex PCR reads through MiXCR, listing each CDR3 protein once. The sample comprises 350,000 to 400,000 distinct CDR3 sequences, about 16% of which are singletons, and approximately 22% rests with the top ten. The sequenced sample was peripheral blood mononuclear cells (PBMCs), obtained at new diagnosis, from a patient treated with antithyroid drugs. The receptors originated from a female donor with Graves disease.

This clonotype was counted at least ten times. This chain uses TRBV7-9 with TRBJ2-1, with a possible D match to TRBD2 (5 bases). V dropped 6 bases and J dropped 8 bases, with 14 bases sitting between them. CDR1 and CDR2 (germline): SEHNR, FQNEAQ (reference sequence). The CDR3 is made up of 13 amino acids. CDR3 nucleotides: TGTGCCAGCAGGCACTACCTTAGCGATGAGCAGTTCTTC. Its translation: CASRHYLSDEQFF.

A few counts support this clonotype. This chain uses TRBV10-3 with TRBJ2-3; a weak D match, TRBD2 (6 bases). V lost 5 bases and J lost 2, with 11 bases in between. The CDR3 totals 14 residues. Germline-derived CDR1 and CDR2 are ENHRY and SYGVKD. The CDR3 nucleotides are TGTGCCATCAGTACTGGACTAACCACAGATACGCAGTATTTT. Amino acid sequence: CAISTGLTTDTQYF.

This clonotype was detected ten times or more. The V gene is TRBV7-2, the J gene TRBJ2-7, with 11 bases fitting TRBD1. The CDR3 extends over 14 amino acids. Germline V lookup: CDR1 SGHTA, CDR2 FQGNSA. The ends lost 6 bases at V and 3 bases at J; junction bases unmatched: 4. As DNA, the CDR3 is TGTGCCAGCAGACCCGGGACAGGGGGCTACGAGCAGTACTTC. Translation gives CASRPGTGGYEQYF.

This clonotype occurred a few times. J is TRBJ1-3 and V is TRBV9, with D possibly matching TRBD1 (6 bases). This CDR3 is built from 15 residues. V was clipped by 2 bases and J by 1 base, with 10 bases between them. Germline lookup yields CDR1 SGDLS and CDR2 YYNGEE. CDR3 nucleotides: TGTGCCAGCAGCGTTGGGGGCGCGTCTGGAAACACCATATATTTT. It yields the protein CASSVGGASGNTIYF.

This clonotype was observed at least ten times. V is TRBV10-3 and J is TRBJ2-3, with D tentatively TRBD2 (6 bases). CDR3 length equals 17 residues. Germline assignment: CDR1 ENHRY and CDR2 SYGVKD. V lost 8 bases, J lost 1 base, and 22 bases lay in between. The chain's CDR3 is CAIRASVIGSGTDTQYF. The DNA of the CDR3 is TGTGCCATCCGGGCTAGCGTGATCGGGAGTGGCACAGATACGCAGTATTTT.

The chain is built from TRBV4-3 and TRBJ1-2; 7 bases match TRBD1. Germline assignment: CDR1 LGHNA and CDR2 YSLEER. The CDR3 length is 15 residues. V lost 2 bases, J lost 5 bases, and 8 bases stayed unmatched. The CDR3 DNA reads TGCGCCAGCAGCCAATTAACAGGGGTGGCATATGGCTACACCTTC. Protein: CASSQLTGVAYGYTF.

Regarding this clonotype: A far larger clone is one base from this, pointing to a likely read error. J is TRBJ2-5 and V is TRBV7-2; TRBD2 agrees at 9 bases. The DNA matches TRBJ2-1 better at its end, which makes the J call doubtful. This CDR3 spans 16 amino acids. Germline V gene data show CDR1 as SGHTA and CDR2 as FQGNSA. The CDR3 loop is CASSLDTFSGRGEQFF. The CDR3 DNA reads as TGTGCCAGCAGCTTAGATACTTTTAGCGGGAGAGGCGAGCAGTTCTTC.

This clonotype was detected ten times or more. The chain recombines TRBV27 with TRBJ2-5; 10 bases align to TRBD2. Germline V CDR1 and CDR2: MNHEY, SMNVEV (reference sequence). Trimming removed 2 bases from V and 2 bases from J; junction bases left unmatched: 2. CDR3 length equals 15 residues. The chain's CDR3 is CASSLGTSEQETQYF. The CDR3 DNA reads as TGTGCCAGCAGTTTAGGGACTAGCGAGCAAGAGACCCAGTACTTC.

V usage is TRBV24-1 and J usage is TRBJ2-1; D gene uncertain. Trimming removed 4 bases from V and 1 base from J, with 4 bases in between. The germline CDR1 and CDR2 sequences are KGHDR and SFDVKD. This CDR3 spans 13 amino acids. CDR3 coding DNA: TGTGCCACCAGTGAGGGTTCCTACAATGAGCAGTTCTTC. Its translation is CATSEGSYNEQFF.

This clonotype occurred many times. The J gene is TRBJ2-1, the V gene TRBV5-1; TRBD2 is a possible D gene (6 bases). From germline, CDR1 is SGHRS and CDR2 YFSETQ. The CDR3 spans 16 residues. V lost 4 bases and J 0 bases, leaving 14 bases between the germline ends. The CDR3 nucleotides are TGCGCCAGCAGCACATTTAGCGGAAGCTCCTACAATGAGCAGTTCTTC. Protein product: CASSTFSGSSYNEQFF.

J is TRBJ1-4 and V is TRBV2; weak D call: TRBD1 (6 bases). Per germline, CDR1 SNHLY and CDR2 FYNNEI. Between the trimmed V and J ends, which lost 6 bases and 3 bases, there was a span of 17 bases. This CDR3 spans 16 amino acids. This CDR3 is CASSDLYREANEKLFF. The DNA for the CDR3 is TGTGCCAGCAGCGACTTATACAGGGAGGCTAATGAAAAACTGTTTTTT.

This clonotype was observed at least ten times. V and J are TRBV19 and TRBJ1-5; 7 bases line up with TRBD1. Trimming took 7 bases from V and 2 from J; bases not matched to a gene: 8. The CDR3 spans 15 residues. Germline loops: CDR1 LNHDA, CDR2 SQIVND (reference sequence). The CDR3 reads CASNQDRQGNQPQHF. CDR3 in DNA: TGTGCCAGTAACCAGGACAGGCAGGGCAATCAGCCCCAGCATTTT. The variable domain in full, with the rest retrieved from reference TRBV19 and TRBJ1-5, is DGGITQSPKYLFRKEGQNVTLSCEQNLNHDAMYWYRQDPGQGLRLIYYSQIVNDFQKGDIAEGYSVSREKKESFPLTVTSAQKNPTAFYLCASNQDRQGNQPQHFGDGTRLSIL.

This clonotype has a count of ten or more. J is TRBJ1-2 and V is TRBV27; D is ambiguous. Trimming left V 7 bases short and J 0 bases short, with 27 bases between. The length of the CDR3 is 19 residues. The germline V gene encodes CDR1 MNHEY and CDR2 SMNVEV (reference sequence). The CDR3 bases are TGTGCCAGCAAGTCCACCAGCTTTGGATCTGTAGGGCCTAACTATGGCTACACCTTC. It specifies CASKSTSFGSVGPNYGYTF.

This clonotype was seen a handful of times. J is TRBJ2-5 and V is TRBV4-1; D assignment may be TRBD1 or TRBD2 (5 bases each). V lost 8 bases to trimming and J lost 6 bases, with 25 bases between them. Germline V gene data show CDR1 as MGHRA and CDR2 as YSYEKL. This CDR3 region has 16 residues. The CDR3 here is CASRQGMGRNGKTQYF. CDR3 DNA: TGCGCCAGCCGGCAGGGTATGGGGAGAAACGGGAAGACCCAGTACTTC.

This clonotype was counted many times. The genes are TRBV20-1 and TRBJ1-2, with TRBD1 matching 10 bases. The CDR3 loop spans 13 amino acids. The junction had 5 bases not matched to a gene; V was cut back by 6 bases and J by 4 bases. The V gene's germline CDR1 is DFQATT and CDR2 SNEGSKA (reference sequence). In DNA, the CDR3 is TGCAGTGCCTTCGGACAGGGGGGCTATGGCTACACCTTC. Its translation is CSAFGQGGYGYTF.

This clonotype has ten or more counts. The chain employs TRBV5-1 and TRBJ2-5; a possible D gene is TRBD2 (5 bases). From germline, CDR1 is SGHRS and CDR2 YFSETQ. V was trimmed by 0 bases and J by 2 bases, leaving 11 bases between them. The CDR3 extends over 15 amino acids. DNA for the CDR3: TGCGCCAGCAGCTTGGGGAGCGGAGTACAAGAGACCCAGTACTTC. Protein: CASSLGSGVQETQYF.

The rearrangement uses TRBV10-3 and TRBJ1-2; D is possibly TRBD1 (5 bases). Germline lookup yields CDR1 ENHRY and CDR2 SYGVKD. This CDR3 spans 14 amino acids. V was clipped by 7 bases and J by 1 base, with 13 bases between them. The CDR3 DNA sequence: TGTGCCATCACCTCCGGGGCTCTTAACTATGGCTACACCTTC. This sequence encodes CAITSGALNYGYTF.

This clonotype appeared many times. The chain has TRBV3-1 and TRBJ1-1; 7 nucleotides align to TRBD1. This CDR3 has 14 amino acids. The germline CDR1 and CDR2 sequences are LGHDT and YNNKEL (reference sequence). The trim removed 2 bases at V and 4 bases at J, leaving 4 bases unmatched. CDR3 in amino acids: CASSQSTGATEAFF. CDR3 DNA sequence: TGTGCCAGCAGCCAATCTACAGGGGCCACTGAAGCTTTCTTT.

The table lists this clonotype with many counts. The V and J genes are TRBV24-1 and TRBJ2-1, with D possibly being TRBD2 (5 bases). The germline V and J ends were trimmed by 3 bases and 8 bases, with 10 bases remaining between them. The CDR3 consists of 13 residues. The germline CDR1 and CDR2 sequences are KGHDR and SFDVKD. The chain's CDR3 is CATSDVGGDEQFF. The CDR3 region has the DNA TGTGCCACCAGTGATGTCGGAGGAGATGAGCAGTTCTTC.

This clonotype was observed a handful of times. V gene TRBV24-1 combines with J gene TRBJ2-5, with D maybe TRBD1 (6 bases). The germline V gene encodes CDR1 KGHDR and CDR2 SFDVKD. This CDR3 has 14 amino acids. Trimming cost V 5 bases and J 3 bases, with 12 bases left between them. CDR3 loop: CATSGKGHEETQYF. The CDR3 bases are TGTGCCACCAGTGGGAAGGGACATGAAGAGACCCAGTACTTC.

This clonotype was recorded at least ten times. CDR3 sequence reads: CASSESAGDEKLFF. The CDR3, as DNA: TGTGCCAGCAGTGAATCGGCTGGGGATGAAAAACTGTTTTTT. The chain is built from TRBV2 and TRBJ1-4; D uncertain. Trimming removed 2 bases from V and 6 bases from J, with 10 bases in between. Germline V gives CDR1 SNHLY, CDR2 FYNNEI. This CDR3 is 14 amino acids long.

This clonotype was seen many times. Here the CDR3 DNA reads TGCAGTGCTAGAAGTCTAGCGGTGCAAGAGACCCAGTACTTC. It is translated as CSARSLAVQETQYF. The chain has TRBV20-1 and TRBJ2-5, with 7 positions matching TRBD2. Germline CDR1 and CDR2: DFQATT and SNEGSKA (reference sequence). The CDR3 is 14 amino acids. Germline trimming cut 2 bases from V and 2 bases from J; bases unmatched to any gene: 5.

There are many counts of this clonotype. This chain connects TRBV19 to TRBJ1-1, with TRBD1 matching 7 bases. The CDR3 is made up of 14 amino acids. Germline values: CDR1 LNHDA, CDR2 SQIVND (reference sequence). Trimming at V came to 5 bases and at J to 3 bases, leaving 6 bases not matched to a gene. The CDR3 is CASSGGGGYTEAFF. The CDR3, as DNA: TGTGCCAGTAGTGGAGGGGGCGGGTACACTGAAGCTTTCTTT.